These 24 T cell receptor beta chains were sequenced from one sample in a study of T cell changes during pregnancy in multiple sclerosis. Produced via immunoSEQ multiplex PCR; TCRdb's table is partial and in-frame only. The sample has over 70,000 clones; about 93% are singletons. The sample consisted of peripheral blood, taken in the first trimester of pregnancy. These receptor sequences come from a female donor in good health, enrolled as a control in a pregnancy study.

The genes are TRBV9 and TRBJ2-1; TRBD2 agrees at 9 bases. The V and J ends lost 3 bases and 4 bases, in that order; junction bases with no gene match: 5. This CDR3 is 15 amino acids long. The germline V gene encodes CDR1 SGDLS and CDR2 YYNGEE. CDR3 nucleotide sequence: TGTGCCAGCAGCGCTAGCGGGGACAGTTACAATGAGCAGTTCTTC. Translated: CASSASGDSYNEQFF.

In this sample, this clone turned up a few times. This rearrangement joins TRBV29-1 to TRBJ1-1; TRBD1 aligns across 8 bases. V trimming: 7 bases; J trimming: 6 bases; junction bases outside the gene matches: 10. Germline assignment: CDR1 SQVTM and CDR2 ANQGSEA. CDR3 size: 13 residues. The CDR3: CSGNRGGFSEAFF. The CDR3, as DNA: TGCAGCGGGAACAGGGGGGGATTCTCTGAAGCTTTCTTT.

This chain joins TRBV27 and TRBJ2-7; 11 nucleotides match TRBD2. Germline CDR1 reads MNHEY; CDR2 reads SMNVEV (reference sequence). The CDR3 runs 16 residues. Trimming cost V 6 bases and J 7 bases; bases outside gene matches: 14. The CDR3 DNA reads TGTGCCAGCAGCCCCCTAGCGGGAGGTCCCCGCGGGGAGCAGTACTTC. Residues: CASSPLAGGPRGEQYF.

The J gene is TRBJ1-1, the V gene TRBV2; D is unresolved. V gave up 6 bases and J gave up 3 bases, with 11 bases separating them. CDR3 length: 13 residues. Germline lookup yields CDR1 SNHLY and CDR2 FYNNEI. As DNA, the CDR3 is TGTGCCAGCAGACGTCGGGAGGACACTGAAGCTTTCTTT. Translating gives CASRRREDTEAFF.

This chain connects TRBV6-6 to TRBJ2-1, with 11 bases lining up with TRBD2. With 5 bases clipped from V and 7 bases from J, the junction kept 10 bases outside the gene matches. The CDR3 sequence is 16 residues long. Germline V gene data show CDR1 as MNHNY and CDR2 as SVGAGI (reference sequence). The chain's CDR3 is CASSTVAGGPENEQFF. CDR3 sequence (DNA): TGTGCCAGCAGTACCGTAGCGGGAGGGCCTGAGAATGAGCAGTTCTTC.

This rearrangement joins TRBV28 to TRBJ1-5, with D perhaps TRBD1 (6 bases). CDR3 length: 13 residues. Trimming pared 5 bases from V and 4 bases from J, leaving 9 bases between. The germline gives CDR1 MDHEN, CDR2 SYDVKM. This CDR3 reads CASSTGTNQPQHF. The DNA for the CDR3 is TGTGCCAGCAGTACCGGGACAAATCAGCCCCAGCATTTT. Combining the CDR3 with reference TRBV28 and TRBJ1-5 gives the whole variable domain DVKVTQSSRYLVKRTGEKVFLECVQDMDHENMFWYRQDPGLGLRLIYFSYDVKMKEKGDIPEGYSVSREKKERFSLILESASTNQTSMYLCASSTGTNQPQHFGDGTRLSIL.

This clone showed up just a few times. This chain joins TRBV7-9 and TRBJ1-1, with 9 bases matching TRBD1. Trimming removed 2 bases from V and 1 base from J; junction bases left unmatched: 8. The CDR3 covers 17 residues. CDR1 and CDR2 (germline): SEHNR, FQNEAQ (reference sequence). CDR3 coding DNA: TGTGCCAGCAGCTTAAATTCCTGGGGACAGGGGAACACTGAAGCTTTCTTT. It is translated as CASSLNSWGQGNTEAFF.

The J gene is TRBJ1-3, the V gene TRBV4-2; unclear D gene. V was trimmed by 4 bases and J by 5 bases, leaving 6 bases between them. CDR3 length: 12 amino acids. Germline V gene lookup returns CDR1 LGHNA and CDR2 YNFKEQ. The CDR3 DNA follows: TGTGCCAGCAGCCTACAGCGAAACACCATATATTTT. Translating gives CASSLQRNTIYF.

The gene calls are TRBV4-1 and TRBJ1-5; no definite D call. The length of the CDR3 is 16 residues. V lost 1 base, J lost 7 bases, and 17 bases lay in between. Germline V gene lookup returns CDR1 MGHRA and CDR2 YSYEKL. The CDR3 sequence is CASSQGVTRGWQPQHF. The CDR3 DNA reads as TGCGCCAGCAGCCAAGGGGTAACCAGAGGGTGGCAGCCCCAGCATTTT.

This sequence joins TRBV6-8 and TRBJ1-1, with a weak D call TRBD1 (6 bases). The germline V gene has CDR1 MNHGY and CDR2 SAAAGT. This CDR3 is 15 amino acids long. V was clipped by 4 bases and J by 4 bases, with 16 bases between them. The CDR3 DNA sequence: TGTGCCAGCAGTTTTGATGGGGGCCTTGGCACTGAAGCTTTCTTT. Translated: CASSFDGGLGTEAFF.

This rearrangement joins TRBV18 to TRBJ2-7, with TRBD2 identical over 10 bases. Looked up from germline, CDR1 is KGHSH and CDR2 is LQKENI. CDR3 length equals 20 residues. The trim removed 0 bases at V and 4 bases at J, leaving 18 bases unmatched. The CDR3 loop reads CASSPPLRLAGVNHLYEQYF. CDR3 coding DNA: TGTGCCAGCTCACCACCTTTGAGACTAGCGGGCGTCAACCACCTTTACGAGCAGTACTTC.

The genes are TRBV10-3 and TRBJ2-1; D is perhaps TRBD2 (5 bases). Trimming shortened V by 4 bases and J by 0 bases, and 13 bases separated the two germline ends. The CDR3 totals 16 residues. Germline V gives CDR1 ENHRY, CDR2 SYGVKD. CDR3 bases: TGTGCCATCAGTGGGGTACGGGGATTCTCCTACAATGAGCAGTTCTTC. Protein: CAISGVRGFSYNEQFF.

This chain links TRBV30 with TRBJ1-3; 12 bases agree with TRBD1. Germline V gene sequence: CDR1 GTSNPN, CDR2 SVGIG (reference sequence). The V segment lost 3 bases and the J segment 8 bases; nucleotides outside the gene matches: 5. This CDR3 region has 14 residues. In DNA, the CDR3 is TGTGCCTGGAGCCACCGGGACAGGGGGCACACCATATATTTT. It is translated as CAWSHRDRGHTIYF.

For the CDR3, the DNA is TGTGCCAGTACCGAAGACGGGGGGCGATTAACTGGCTACACCTTC. Protein: CASTEDGGRLTGYTF. This chain joins TRBV19 and TRBJ1-2, with D perhaps TRBD1 (6 bases). Per the germline V gene, CDR1 is LNHDA and CDR2 is SQIVND (reference sequence). The CDR3 extends over 15 amino acids. V was pared by 7 bases and J by 7 bases, with 22 bases between.

This clone appeared once. V is TRBV28 and J is TRBJ2-1, with unresolved D. With 1 base removed from V and 7 bases from J, the gap between germline ends came to 8 bases. Germline-derived CDR1 and CDR2 are MDHEN and SYDVKM. The CDR3 has 13 amino acids. CDR3 sequence reads: CASSLSNANEQFF. CDR3 sequence (DNA): TGTGCCAGCAGTTTATCGAACGCGAATGAGCAGTTCTTC.

DNA of the CDR3: TGTGCCAGCAGAAGGACAGGGACCAAAAACATTCAGTACTTC. It translates to CASRRTGTKNIQYF. The rearrangement joins TRBV6-1 to TRBJ2-4; 8 positions agree with TRBD1. The J segment lost 2 bases and the V segment lost 6 bases, leaving 3 bases of the junction unmatched. This CDR3 has 14 residues. Germline CDR1 MNHNS, CDR2 SASEGT.

The chain couples TRBV28 to TRBJ2-7; 10 nucleotides agree with TRBD2. This CDR3 spans 18 amino acids. Germline trimming cut 3 bases from V and 3 bases from J; bases unmatched to any gene: 14. Germline CDR1 and CDR2: MDHEN and SYDVKM. In nucleotides, the CDR3 is TGTGCCAGCAGTTTTTTCAGTGCGCCGGGACTAGCGATCTACGAGCAGTACTTC. Amino acid sequence: CASSFFSAPGLAIYEQYF.

The chain links TRBV12-5 to TRBJ1-3, with D tentatively TRBD1 (6 bases). Germline assignment: CDR1 LGHNT and CDR2 FRNRAP. The CDR3 runs to 24 residues. V gave up 1 base and J gave up 0 bases, with 34 bases separating them. As DNA, the CDR3 is TGTGCTAGTGGTTTGGATGTAGGGGGGGCCCTGATCTTACCGTCTGTGAGCTCTGGAAACACCATATATTTT. Amino acid sequence: CASGLDVGGALILPSVSSGNTIYF.

The chain combines TRBV5-1 with TRBJ1-1, with 12 bases lining up with TRBD1. CDR1 is SGHRS and CDR2 is YFSETQ in the germline V gene. V lost 0 bases to trimming and J lost 5 bases; unmatched junction nucleotides: 5. The length of the CDR3 is 16 residues. The CDR3: CASSLGGGQGATEAFF. CDR3 in DNA: TGCGCCAGCAGCTTGGGTGGGGGACAGGGGGCAACTGAAGCTTTCTTT.

This sequence joins TRBV7-9 and TRBJ2-3; 7 bases line up with TRBD2. Trimming removed 5 bases from V and 2 bases from J; junction bases left unmatched: 13. Germline V gives CDR1 SEHNR, CDR2 FQNEAQ (reference sequence). The CDR3 loop spans 17 amino acids. The CDR3, as DNA: TGTGCCAGCAGCGTCTCCCAAGGGGCGGGAGCCACAGATACGCAGTATTTT. It yields the protein CASSVSQGAGATDTQYF.

The chain carries TRBV19 and TRBJ1-5; D unclear. V dropped 2 bases and J dropped 0 bases, with 8 bases sitting between them. Germline CDR1 reads LNHDA; CDR2 reads SQIVND (reference sequence). CDR3 size: 15 residues. The CDR3 here is CASSIMAVSNQPQHF. In nucleotides, the CDR3 is TGTGCCAGTAGTATAATGGCGGTTAGCAATCAGCCCCAGCATTTT.

The gene calls are TRBV27 and TRBJ2-1; D is perhaps TRBD2 (6 bases). Germline assignment: CDR1 MNHEY and CDR2 SMNVEV (reference sequence). The CDR3 is made up of 15 amino acids. Trimming pared 6 bases from V and 4 bases from J, leaving 16 bases between. In DNA form, the CDR3 reads TGTGCCAGCAGATTGCGGGGCTGGGGTTACAATGAGCAGTTCTTC. It is translated as CASRLRGWGYNEQFF.

Written as DNA, the CDR3 is TGTGCCAGCAGTGAACCGGGACAGGGGGTCTACGAGCAGTACTTC. Translation gives CASSEPGQGVYEQYF. The genes are TRBV6-1 and TRBJ2-7; 11 bases align to TRBD1. CDR1 and CDR2 from the germline V gene are MNHNS and SASEGT. The CDR3 runs 15 residues. V trimming: 2 bases; J trimming: 3 bases; junction bases outside the gene matches: 3.

The V and J genes are TRBV27 and TRBJ2-7; 9 bases line up with TRBD1. Losses at the gene ends were 2 bases for V and 4 bases for J; bases not matched to a gene: 3. The germline gives CDR1 MNHEY, CDR2 SMNVEV (reference sequence). The CDR3 has 14 residues. CDR3 residues: CASSLPDRGYEQYF. The CDR3 DNA sequence: TGTGCCAGCAGTTTACCGGACAGGGGTTACGAGCAGTACTTC.